These T cell receptor beta chains were read from a single sample in a study of identical twins. TCRdb passed the 5' RACE reads through MiXCR, listing each CDR3 protein once. Altogether 1.5 million to 2 million distinct CDR3 sequences are present, less than 40% being singletons, with the ten largest covering about 0.25%. The source material was cord blood. These TCRs come from a newborn girl in good health. The CDR3 runs from the conserved cysteine through the conserved F or W. D genes are given only for firm matches. Some rows have no size entry. The others give once, few or many, or a class for an expanded clone.

abundance	v_gene	d_gene	j_gene	CDR3aa	CDR3nt
few	TRBV6-5	NA	TRBJ2-3	CASLGRGTDTQYF	TGTGCCAGCCTTGGCAGGGGCACAGATACGCAGTATTTT
NA	TRBV6-1	TRBD2	TRBJ2-2	CASRRSGTRLNTGELFF	TGTGCCAGCAGACGTAGCGGGACTCGCTTGAACACCGGGGAGCTGTTTTTT
NA	TRBV6-7	NA	TRBJ2-2	CASSYYRTYRTGELFF	TGTGCCAGCAGTTACTATAGGACATACCGTACCGGGGAGCTGTTTTTT
NA	TRBV5-4	TRBD2	TRBJ2-1	CAISVSGSSYNEQFF	TGTGCCATCAGCGTGAGCGGGAGCTCCTACAATGAGCAGTTCTTC
few	TRBV27	TRBD2	TRBJ2-1	CASSWGGGEQFF	TGTGCCAGCAGTTGGGGGGGTGGTGAGCAGTTCTTC
few	TRBV7-2	TRBD1	TRBJ1-2	CASSVRGSNYGYTF	TGTGCCAGCAGCGTCAGGGGGTCGAACTATGGCTACACCTTC
many	TRBV5-1	NA	TRBJ2-6	CASSLGISGANVLTF	TGCGCCAGCAGCTTAGGCATCTCTGGGGCCAACGTCCTGACTTTC
many	TRBV28	NA	TRBJ2-5	CATFLRETQYF	TGTGCCACCTTCCTTAGGGAGACCCAGTACTTC
NA	TRBV5-1	NA	TRBJ2-3	CASSLKVGTSTDTQYF	TGCGCCAGCAGCTTGAAAGTGGGGACGTCCACAGATACGCAGTATTTT
NA	TRBV25-1	NA	TRBJ1-2	CASSEYSVENLYGYTF	TGTGCCAGCAGTGAATATTCGGTGGAGAACCTCTATGGCTACACCTTC
few	TRBV7-2	TRBD2	TRBJ2-3	CASSLGGGGGADTQYF	TGTGCCAGCAGCTTAGGCGGGGGAGGAGGCGCAGATACGCAGTATTTT
many	TRBV4-2	NA	TRBJ2-4	CASSQDNAYGLAKNIQYF	TGTGCCAGCAGCCAAGATAACGCCTACGGGTTAGCCAAAAACATTCAGTACTTC
NA	TRBV7-8	NA	TRBJ1-2	CASSFLVGGPYGYTF	TGTGCCAGCAGCTTTTTGGTAGGGGGACCCTATGGCTACACCTTC
NA	TRBV7-9	NA	TRBJ2-7	CASSHRQSSYEQHF	TGTGCCAGCAGCCACCGACAGAGTTCCTACGAGCAGCACTTC
NA	TRBV20-1	NA	TRBJ2-3	CSAPTWATDTQYF	TGCAGTGCCCCGACATGGGCCACAGATACGCAGTATTTT